What follows are 5 T cell receptor beta chains derived from one specimen sequenced in a study of T cell repertoires in cytomegalovirus infection. These receptors have no identified antigens. TCRdb reanalysed the reads using MiXCR and keeps one entry per CDR3 protein. The data hold more than 55,000 distinct CDR3 sequences, with more than 20% observed a single time. Material: CD8+ T cells from cultured PBMCs, obtained from culture after CMV antigen stimulation. These receptors all stem from a human donor in good health (CMV status not recorded). Some clones in this sample may be carry-over from other donors' samples.

This clonotype was detected a few times. The gene calls are TRBV4-1 and TRBJ2-3; 8 nucleotides agree with TRBD2. The CDR3 consists of 18 residues. Germline V gene sequence: CDR1 MGHRA, CDR2 YSYEKL. V was pared by 5 bases and J by 1 base, with 14 bases of the junction left unmatched. CDR3 nucleotides: TGCGCCAGCAGCAGGGGGGCGGGGGGCCTCATTTGCACAGATACGCAGTATTTT. Translated, it gives CASSRGAGGLICTDTQYF.

This chain uses TRBV7-2 with TRBJ2-3; D is perhaps TRBD2 (5 bases). The ends were cut back, 1 base at V and 0 bases at J, with 11 bases in the middle. The CDR3 covers 16 residues. Looked up from germline, CDR1 is SGHTA and CDR2 is FQGNSA. The CDR3 sequence is CASSLDGVTSTDTQYF. The CDR3 nucleotides read TGTGCCAGCAGCTTAGACGGGGTCACTAGCACAGATACGCAGTATTTT.

This clonotype has just a few counts. CDR3 bases: TGTGCCAGCCTTGGGACAGGGGGAGGCTACGAGCAGTACTTC. It translates to CASLGTGGGYEQYF. The chain uses TRBV6-1 and TRBJ2-7; 11 bases line up with TRBD1. CDR1 is MNHNS, CDR2 SASEGT, per germline. The CDR3 has 14 amino acids. V lost 8 bases, J lost 3 bases, and 6 bases stayed unmatched.

This clonotype has just a few counts. The chain joins TRBV4-1 to TRBJ1-1; tentatively, D is TRBD1 (6 bases). Germline V gene sequence: CDR1 MGHRA, CDR2 YSYEKL. The ends were cut back, 0 bases at V and 1 base at J, with 12 bases in the middle. The CDR3 covers 16 residues. CDR3 DNA: TGCGCCAGCAGCCAAGAGGGGCAGGGGAGGAACACTGAAGCTTTCTTT. Encoded protein: CASSQEGQGRNTEAFF.

The sample holds a few counts of this clonotype. This chain joins TRBV4-1 and TRBJ2-7; no clear D. This CDR3 comprises 15 residues. V was pared by 0 bases and J by 0 bases, with 9 bases between. Per germline, CDR1 MGHRA and CDR2 YSYEKL. The CDR3 DNA reads as TGCGCCAGCAGCCAAGAGTATGGCAGCTCCTACGAGCAGTACTTC. It translates to CASSQEYGSSYEQYF.